This TCR beta chain was identified during a study of early T cells in non-severe SARS-CoV-2 infection. TCRdb passed the 5' RACE reads through MiXCR, listing each CDR3 protein once. This sample has tens of thousands of distinct CDR3 sequences, with less than 10% found just once. About this clonotype itself: Its cognate antigen is unknown.

Study-level findings and limits: Reliance on VDJdb matching favored anti-spike CD8 responses; private and CD4 specificities were missed.

This clonotype originated in an adult who was a healthcare worker with PCR-confirmed SARS-CoV-2 infection or an uninfected control (not recorded which). The sample was whole blood, taken at baseline.

DNA for the CDR3: TGCGCCAGCAGCCAAGAACTAGCGGGTTTAGACGCGGATACGCAGTATTTT. Translation: CASSQELAGLDADTQYF. The rearrangement joins TRBV4-1 to TRBJ2-3; TRBD2 matches 9 bases. The CDR3 has 17 amino acids. V was clipped by 0 bases and J by 6 bases; unmatched bases: 10. Germline-derived CDR1 and CDR2 are MGHRA and YSYEKL.